This T cell receptor beta chain was obtained from a study of cytomegalovirus exposure and HLA in healthy donors. General study points: Most TCR sequences were uncommon, yet certain public TCRs appeared in many donors. An observed cluster of highly shared sequence variants was recorded as a likely sequencing artifact.

This PCR relied on a set of 60 Vbeta primers and 13 Jbeta primers. This table comes from immunoSEQ multiplex PCR, and its TCRdb copy is limited to in-frame clones, with some not included. This repertoire shows 100,000 to 150,000 clones, over 75% found once; its top ten account for over 4.5%. This CDR3 is 15 amino acids long. Germline V CDR1 and CDR2: SGHNT, YYREEE (reference sequence). With V trimmed by 4 bases and J by 6 bases, 9 bases remained unmatched. Comment on this clone: Its matching antigen is unknown.

Sequences were obtained from PBMCs. This sequence was found in a woman between 40 and 50 years old in good health and CMV-seropositive. The chain links TRBV5-4 to TRBJ2-2, with TRBD2 matching 7 bases. The CDR3 loop is CASSPPSGISGELFF. CDR3 nucleotides: TGTGCCAGCAGCCCGCCCAGCGGGATTTCCGGGGAGCTGTTTTTT.